The entry below gives a single T cell receptor beta chain sequence along with its context. Its antigen is undetermined. TCRdb keeps only in-frame clones here, not all; method: immunoSEQ multiplex PCR. This table holds roughly 140,000 clones, roughly 91% found once. This entry is derived from a study of T cell responses to AZD1222 COVID-19 vaccine. Study observations and caveats: After the peak T cell response, and only then, were repertoires sampled. Donors were largely white British and mainly female; clonal diversity was possibly underestimated. Vaccine-associated CD4 TCRs ranged over spike, dominating at 160-218 and 743-854.

This TCR was sampled from an adult in good health. The specimen was peripheral blood, collected on day 0 of AZD1222 vaccination.

This CDR3 is CASWEGAYEQYF. The CDR3, as DNA: TGTGCCTCGTGGGAGGGGGCCTACGAGCAGTACTTC. This rearrangement joins TRBV12-3 or TRBV12-4 to TRBJ2-7, with a tentative D call TRBD2 (7 bases). The CDR3 contains 12 residues. V lost 11 bases to trimming and J lost 2 bases, with 13 bases between them.